A single sample is the source of the 11 T cell receptor beta chains below, sequenced in a study of shared clonotypes between healthy human individuals. Only in-frame clones appear in the TCRdb table, and some are missing; sequencing was by immunoSEQ multiplex PCR. This sample has about 1.5 million clones, with approximately 98% found just once. Material for sequencing was naive CD4+ T cells sorted from blood. Indicated subset: CD45RA+ positively selected. The receptors originated from a man younger than 45 in good health.

The chain recombines TRBV28 with TRBJ1-5, with D possibly TRBD1 on 5 matching bases. From germline, CDR1 is MDHEN and CDR2 SYDVKM. V lost 8 bases and J lost 7, with 6 bases in between. The CDR3 totals 10 residues. The CDR3, as DNA: TGTGCCAGCGGGGGGCAGCCCCAGCATTTT. Its translation is CASGGQPQHF.

The chain recombines TRBV10-2 with TRBJ2-7, with 10 bases that match TRBD2. The germline gives CDR1 WSHSY, CDR2 SAAADI. V trimming: 0 bases; J trimming: 2 bases; junction bases outside the gene matches: 4. This CDR3 has 16 residues. Here the CDR3 DNA reads TGCGCCAGCAGTGAGTCGAAAGCGGGAGGGCCCTACGAGCAGTACTTC. Its protein product is CASSESKAGGPYEQYF.

The chain carries TRBV18 and TRBJ1-1; 7 bases agree with TRBD1. The CDR3 totals 16 residues. V lost 6 bases to trimming and J lost 1 base; unmatched junction nucleotides: 11. Germline CDR1 and CDR2: KGHSH and LQKENI. The CDR3 spells CASSVGRGLANTEAFF. CDR3 nucleotides: TGTGCCAGCTCGGTCGGAAGGGGGCTAGCGAACACTGAAGCTTTCTTT.

This chain links TRBV9 with TRBJ2-2; 9 nucleotides match TRBD1. V dropped 5 bases and J dropped 2; count of bases not matched to a gene: 7. The CDR3 runs 16 residues. Germline V gene lookup returns CDR1 SGDLS and CDR2 YYNGEE. CDR3 coding DNA: TGTGCCAGCAGGACCGGGACAGGGATTAACACCGGGGAGCTGTTTTTT. Its protein product is CASRTGTGINTGELFF. The full variable domain, rest sourced from reference TRBV9 and TRBJ2-2, is DSGVTQTPKHLITATGQRVTLRCSPRSGDLSVYWYQQSLDQGLQFLIQYYNGEERAKGNILERFSAQQFPDLHSELNLSSLELGDSALYFCASRTGTGINTGELFFGEGSRLTVL.

The gene calls are TRBV2 and TRBJ2-2; D remains ambiguous. From germline, CDR1 is SNHLY and CDR2 FYNNEI. This CDR3 region has 14 residues. The germline V and J ends were trimmed by 7 bases and 0 bases, with 9 bases remaining between them. The CDR3 loop is CASNIGTNTGELFF. The CDR3 coding sequence is TGTGCCAGCAATATAGGCACGAACACCGGGGAGCTGTTTTTT.

The chain links TRBV12-5 to TRBJ2-7; no definite D call. The V and J ends lost 6 bases and 4 bases respectively, with 10 bases between them. The V gene's germline CDR1 is LGHNT and CDR2 FRNRAP. The length of the CDR3 is 12 residues. CDR3: CASGGTEYEQYF. Written as DNA, the CDR3 is TGTGCTAGTGGGGGTACGGAGTACGAGCAGTACTTC.

The V call is TRBV18, the J call TRBJ2-1; TRBD2 aligns across 8 bases. Germline V gene sequence: CDR1 KGHSH, CDR2 LQKENI. This CDR3 comprises 16 residues. V gave up 6 bases and J gave up 0 bases; unmatched junction bases: 7. CDR3 protein: CASSGSGVSSYNEQFF. CDR3 in DNA: TGTGCCAGCTCGGGTAGCGGGGTTAGCTCCTACAATGAGCAGTTCTTC.

The chain has TRBV5-1 and TRBJ2-5; TRBD1 is a possible D gene (6 bases). CDR1 is SGHRS and CDR2 is YFSETQ in the germline V gene. The CDR3 extends over 14 amino acids. Trimming stripped 4 bases from V and 0 bases from J, with 10 bases between. For the CDR3, the DNA is TGCGCCAGCAGCGCCGGACAGCACCAAGAGACCCAGTACTTC. Translating gives CASSAGQHQETQYF.

About this clone itself: This specimen includes other DNA sequences encoding the same CDR3. This chain links TRBV29-1 with TRBJ2-1; D gene ambiguous. Germline V gene lookup returns CDR1 SQVTM and CDR2 ANQGSEA. This CDR3 is 10 amino acids long. The V gene lost 5 bases and the J gene lost 5 bases, with 4 bases spanning the gap. The CDR3 loop reads CSVRNNEQFF. CDR3 in DNA: TGCAGCGTTAGGAACAATGAGCAGTTCTTC.

This clone appeared once. The chain recombines TRBV9 with TRBJ2-3; D is uncertain. Germline V CDR1 and CDR2: SGDLS, YYNGEE. The CDR3 totals 14 residues. The ends were cut back, 2 bases at V and 5 bases at J, with 12 bases in the middle. CDR3 region: CASSVGSLQDTQYF. CDR3 nucleotide sequence: TGTGCCAGCAGCGTTGGGTCCTTGCAAGATACGCAGTATTTT. The whole variable domain, remainder taken from reference TRBV9 and TRBJ2-3, is DSGVTQTPKHLITATGQRVTLRCSPRSGDLSVYWYQQSLDQGLQFLIQYYNGEERAKGNILERFSAQQFPDLHSELNLSSLELGDSALYFCASSVGSLQDTQYFGPGTRLTVL.

The J gene is TRBJ1-2, the V gene TRBV9, with 9 bases identical to TRBD1. From germline, CDR1 is SGDLS and CDR2 YYNGEE. The CDR3 runs 15 residues. V gave up 4 bases and J gave up 7 bases; unmatched junction bases: 11. CDR3 residues: CASSPRTGAQGGYTF. The CDR3 coding sequence is TGTGCCAGCAGCCCCCGGACAGGGGCTCAGGGTGGCTACACCTTC.